Below, 17 T cell receptor beta chains from the same sample are listed, as sequenced in a study of breast tumors, draining lymph nodes, adjacent tissues. The lymph nodes were axillary draining lymph nodes from breast cancer patients. TCRdb used MiXCR to reprocess the multiplex PCR reads, holding one entry per CDR3 protein. This table holds approximately 130,000 distinct CDR3 sequences, about 20% found once. The sequencing sample was made of axillary lymph node tissue. The receptors stem from a female donor with breast cancer. Some clones in this sample may be carry-over from other donors' samples.

This clonotype appeared many times. V is TRBV20-1 and J is TRBJ2-3; D might be TRBD2 (5 bases). This CDR3 spans 14 amino acids. The germline CDR1 and CDR2 sequences are DFQATT and SNEGSKA (reference sequence). The germline V and J ends were trimmed by 7 bases and 2 bases, with 16 bases remaining between them. The CDR3 nucleotides read TGCAGTGGATCCCCCCAGCGGTACACAGATACGCAGTATTTT. Translated, it gives CSGSPQRYTDTQYF.

This clonotype was seen many times. The chain recombines TRBV6-1 with TRBJ2-7, with 11 bases fitting TRBD2. CDR3 length: 16 residues. V trimming: 2 bases; J trimming: 1 base; junction bases outside the gene matches: 4. Germline V gene sequence: CDR1 MNHNS, CDR2 SASEGT. The CDR3 loop reads CASSEWLAGGSYEQYF. The CDR3 coding sequence is TGTGCCAGCAGTGAATGGCTAGCGGGAGGATCCTACGAGCAGTACTTC.

This clonotype was picked up many times. The rearrangement joins TRBV7-9 to TRBJ2-5, with 11 bases aligning to TRBD2. Germline V lookup: CDR1 SEHNR, CDR2 FQNEAQ (reference sequence). This CDR3 has 13 residues. The V gene end was trimmed by 3 bases and the J gene end by 9 bases; junction bases not matched to a gene: 3. The CDR3 is CASSLSSGRAQYF. The CDR3 region has the DNA TGTGCCAGCAGCTTGAGTAGCGGGAGGGCCCAGTACTTC.

The sample holds many counts of this clonotype. The chain couples TRBV5-1 to TRBJ1-2; 8 bases fit TRBD1. The CDR3 has 16 amino acids. The germline V gene has CDR1 SGHRS and CDR2 YFSETQ. Trimming took 3 bases from V and 2 from J; bases not matched to a gene: 9. The CDR3 bases are TGCGCCAGCAGCTCCACCAGGACAGGGCAGAACTATGGCTACACCTTC. Its translation: CASSSTRTGQNYGYTF.

There are many counts of this clonotype. The gene calls are TRBV3-1 and TRBJ2-3; D might be TRBD2 (5 bases). The germline V and J ends were trimmed by 5 bases and 5 bases, with 11 bases remaining between them. The CDR3 is 13 residues long. Germline CDR1 reads LGHDT; CDR2 reads YNNKEL (reference sequence). This CDR3 reads CASSGEEEDTQYF. The CDR3 DNA is TGTGCCAGCAGCGGCGAGGAGGAAGATACGCAGTATTTT.

This clonotype was counted ten times or more. The chain couples TRBV20-1 to TRBJ1-5; possible D gene TRBD1, 5 bases. The CDR3 contains 15 residues. Trimming left V 0 bases short and J 1 base short, with 10 bases between. CDR1 and CDR2 (germline): DFQATT, SNEGSKA (reference sequence). The CDR3 nucleotides read TGCAGTGCTAGAGATTATAAGGGGAGCAATCAGCCCCAGCATTTT. Encoded protein: CSARDYKGSNQPQHF.

This clonotype occurred many times. This chain joins TRBV4-2 and TRBJ2-1; TRBD2 might be the D (5 bases). There are 14 residues in the CDR3. Germline V lookup: CDR1 LGHNA, CDR2 YNFKEQ. V lost 0 bases to trimming and J lost 6 bases, with 9 bases between them. The chain's CDR3 is CASSQDRGSNEQFF. The CDR3 DNA sequence: TGTGCCAGCAGCCAAGATCGCGGGTCCAATGAGCAGTTCTTC.

In this sample, this clonotype turned up many times. The V gene is TRBV5-1, the J gene TRBJ2-3; D is perhaps TRBD1 (5 bases). Trimming shortened V by 4 bases and J by 1 base, and 13 bases separated the two germline ends. CDR1 is SGHRS and CDR2 is YFSETQ in the germline V gene. The CDR3 totals 15 residues. The CDR3 DNA reads as TGCGCCAGCAGCACCTCTAGGGGTGGCACAGATACGCAGTATTTT. Translation gives CASSTSRGGTDTQYF.

This clonotype was counted many times. The V call is TRBV7-2, the J call TRBJ1-2; 8 bases fit TRBD1. Germline V gene sequence: CDR1 SGHTA, CDR2 FQGNSA. Unmatched junction bases numbered 5, after V lost 6 bases and J lost 2 bases. The CDR3 is made up of 14 amino acids. This CDR3 is CASRGTGANYGYTF. CDR3 nucleotide sequence: TGTGCCAGCAGGGGGACAGGAGCCAACTATGGCTACACCTTC. The whole variable domain, remainder taken from reference TRBV7-2 and TRBJ1-2, is GAGVSQSPSNKVTEKGKDVELRCDPISGHTALYWYRQSLGQGLEFLIYFQGNSAPDKSGLPSDRFSAERTGGSVSTLTIQRTQQEDSAVYLCASRGTGANYGYTFGSGTRLTVV.

This clonotype was seen many times. V gene TRBV19 combines with J gene TRBJ1-2; tentatively, D is TRBD1 (6 bases). The CDR3 length is 15 residues. V was pared by 3 bases and J by 6 bases, with 17 bases between. CDR1 and CDR2 (germline): LNHDA, SQIVND (reference sequence). This chain's CDR3 is CASSINRGRVNGYTF. DNA for the CDR3: TGTGCCAGTAGTATCAATCGGGGGCGCGTAAATGGCTACACCTTC. Full variable domain (missing parts from reference TRBV19 and TRBJ1-2): DGGITQSPKYLFRKEGQNVTLSCEQNLNHDAMYWYRQDPGQGLRLIYYSQIVNDFQKGDIAEGYSVSREKKESFPLTVTSAQKNPTAFYLCASSINRGRVNGYTFGSGTRLTVV.

The chain uses TRBV9 and TRBJ2-7; D unclear. Germline V gives CDR1 SGDLS, CDR2 YYNGEE. Trimming removed 5 bases from V and 0 bases from J, with 12 bases in between. CDR3 length: 14 amino acids. For the CDR3, the DNA is TGTGCCAGCAGTTTATATCTCAACTCCTACGAGCAGTACTTC. It is translated as CASSLYLNSYEQYF.

This clonotype was counted ten times or more. The chain is built from TRBV7-9 and TRBJ2-2; tentative D call: TRBD2 (5 bases). The CDR3 has 17 amino acids. Trimming removed 5 bases from V and 2 bases from J, with 18 bases in between. Per the germline V gene, CDR1 is SEHNR and CDR2 is FQNEAQ (reference sequence). In DNA form, the CDR3 reads TGTGCCAGCAGCACCGACCTTCCGGGGAAAAACACCGGGGAGCTGTTTTTT. Its translation: CASSTDLPGKNTGELFF. Filled out from reference TRBV7-9 and TRBJ2-2, the complete variable domain reads DTGVSQNPRHKITKRGQNVTFRCDPISEHNRLYWYRQTLGQGPEFLTYFQNEAQLEKSRLLSDRFSAERPKGSFSTLEIQRTEQGDSAMYLCASSTDLPGKNTGELFFGEGSRLTVL.

Worth noting for this clonotype: A read error may explain this, as a much larger clone is one base away. The chain employs TRBV7-6 and TRBJ2-1; 16 bases line up with TRBD2. This CDR3 is built from 18 residues. Germline CDR1 SGHVS, CDR2 FNYEAQ. CDR3 nucleotides: TGTGCCAGCAGCCAACCGGGACTAGCGGGAGGGGTGGGGAATGGGCAGTTCTTC. It yields the protein CASSQPGLAGGVGNGQFF.

The table lists this clonotype with many counts. The V and J genes are TRBV19 and TRBJ2-6; D gene unclear. CDR1 LNHDA and CDR2 SQIVND come from the germline V gene (reference sequence). V was shortened by 7 bases and J by 0 bases, with 7 bases between the two germline ends. CDR3 size: 14 residues. CDR3 nucleotides: TGTGCCAGTACAGGACGCTCTGGGGCCAACGTCCTGACTTTC. Translation: CASTGRSGANVLTF.

This clonotype came up many times. The chain recombines TRBV6-6 with TRBJ2-1; TRBD1 is a possible D gene (5 bases). V was clipped by 0 bases and J by 3 bases, with 9 bases between them. Germline CDR1 reads MNHNY; CDR2 reads SVGAGI (reference sequence). The CDR3 runs to 15 residues. The CDR3 here is CASSYSDSFYNEQFF. The CDR3 region has the DNA TGTGCCAGCAGTTACTCTGACAGTTTCTACAATGAGCAGTTCTTC.

This clonotype was seen ten or more times. This chain connects TRBV20-1 to TRBJ1-6; D is ambiguous. The CDR3 contains 13 residues. The ends were cut back, 3 bases at V and 8 bases at J, with 11 bases in the middle. Germline assignment: CDR1 DFQATT and CDR2 SNEGSKA (reference sequence). The CDR3 DNA reads as TGCAGTGCTAGCCGGAACAGAGATTCACCCCTCCACTTT. Protein sequence: CSASRNRDSPLHF.

This clonotype was seen a handful of times. This may stem from a read error, because a much larger clone lies one nucleotide away. Written as DNA, the CDR3 is TGCGCCAGCAAGGATGGCGGGGCTTACGAGCAGTACTTC. Translation: CASKDGGAYEQYF. The rearrangement links TRBV5-1 to TRBJ2-7; D is possibly TRBD2 (6 bases). CDR1 is SGHRS and CDR2 is YFSETQ in the germline V gene. V was cut by 6 bases and J by 4 bases, with 14 bases left in between. This CDR3 has 13 amino acids.